This entry concerns a single T cell receptor (beta chain). V dropped 7 bases and J dropped 5 bases, with 10 bases sitting between them. The CDR3 loop spans 12 amino acids. Germline lookup yields CDR1 SGDLS and CDR2 YYNGEE. It was with a sample-barcoded 5' primer and a J-beta primer mix that a second PCR of about 6 to 12 cycles was run. The yield of each sample was at least 3 million CDR3-containing paired-end reads. TCRdb processed the 5' RACE reads anew with MiXCR; each CDR3 protein has one entry. The data contain hundreds of thousands of distinct CDR3 sequences, roughly three fifths of them seen just once; the ten biggest clones take up under 30%. Ranging in age from about 6 to 100, the donors were healthy Caucasian individuals from Russia. Drawing of peripheral blood yielded 8.5 to 10 milliliters from each donor. These data are taken from a study of blood T cells in healthy people across ages.

The V and J genes are TRBV9 and TRBJ2-4, with D possibly matching TRBD1 (5 bases). The sequencing input was blood. This clonotype was obtained from a man in his forties or fifties in good health. The CDR3 sequence is CASGRVENIQYF. DNA of the CDR3: TGTGCCAGCGGCAGGGTCGAAAACATTCAGTACTTC.